This T cell receptor (beta chain) was captured by sequencing in a study of vaccination effects on CD4 cells after COVID-19. In the study overall: Each participant received a vaccine that was either BNT162b2 or mRNA-1273, given as two doses.

This clone was seen a few times. What it recognizes is unknown. Generated by immunoSEQ multiplex PCR, the TCRdb table keeps only in-frame clones and is missing some. This table has about 54,000 clones, roughly 70% appearing once. Sequencing followed a ViraFEST assay step that expanded antigen-specific CD4+ T cells with viral peptide pools. CD4+ T cells were isolated after 10 days of culture. Prior SARS-CoV-2 infection was absent in the vaccine recipients, as shown by negative nucleocapsid antibodies. On both days 3 and 7, half of the culture medium was replaced with IL-2 medium. This sequence was found in a human donor who received a COVID-19 vaccine. Sequenced here: CD4+ T cells from PBMCs cultured with SARS-CoV-2 spike peptides, sampled before COVID-19 vaccination.

Here the CDR3 reads CASSPSYGPRRTEAFF. The CDR3 DNA reads as TGTGCCAGCAGCCCCTCATACGGACCCAGGCGGACTGAAGCTTTCTTT. The J gene is TRBJ1-1, the V gene TRBV5-6, with D unclear. Trimming removed 4 bases from V and 5 bases from J, with 21 bases in between. The CDR3 consists of 16 residues. The V gene's germline CDR1 is SGHDT and CDR2 YYEEEE.